This paragraph covers one T cell receptor beta chain sequence. Germline V lookup: CDR1 SGHTA, CDR2 FQGNSA. Trimming cost V 5 bases and J 0 bases, with 14 bases left between them. This CDR3 spans 15 amino acids. Per the original data handling: How many nucleated cells were present was estimated from reference gene primer amplification. Measured with immunoSEQ multiplex PCR; TCRdb has only the in-frame clones, and not every one. V, J and clone size are taken as reported in that table, and D and trimming were inferred from the DNA itself. The data show fewer than 500,000 clones, 80% to 90% seen once. The data were taken from a study of blood T cell repertoires in COVID-19. Those who participated ranged in age from 18 to 89 years and resided in 24 US areas. Cohort assignment relied on participant-reported clinical history. Recovery meant two consecutive negative NP/OP PCR tests, professional clearance, or resolved symptoms.

The sample comprised PBMCs or T cells enriched from blood (not recorded which). The chain carries TRBV7-2 and TRBJ2-7; D is ambiguous. This receptor was obtained from a man younger than 45 who had recovered from COVID-19. CDR3 amino acids: CASSPAVLSSYEQYF. The CDR3 DNA follows: TGTGCCAGCAGCCCCGCGGTACTTAGCTCCTACGAGCAGTACTTC.